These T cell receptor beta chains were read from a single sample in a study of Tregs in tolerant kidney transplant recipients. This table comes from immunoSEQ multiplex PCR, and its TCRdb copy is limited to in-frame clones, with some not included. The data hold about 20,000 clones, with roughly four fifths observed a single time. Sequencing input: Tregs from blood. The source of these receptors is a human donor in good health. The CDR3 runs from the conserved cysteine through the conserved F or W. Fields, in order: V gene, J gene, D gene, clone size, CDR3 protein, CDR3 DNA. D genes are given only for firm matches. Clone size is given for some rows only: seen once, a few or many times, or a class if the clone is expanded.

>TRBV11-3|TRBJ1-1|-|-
CASSPERRTEAFF
TGTGCCAGCAGCCCAGAGAGGAGGACTGAAGCTTTCTTT
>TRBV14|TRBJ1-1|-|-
CASSPTWADEAFF
TGTGCCAGCAGCCCCACCTGGGCAGATGAAGCTTTCTTT
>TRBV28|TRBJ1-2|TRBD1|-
CATLPPGQGAMRGYTF
TGTGCCACCCTCCCCCCGGGACAGGGGGCAATGAGGGGCTACACCTTC
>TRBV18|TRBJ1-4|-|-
CASSPRIQGLANEKLFF
TGTGCCAGCTCACCGAGGATTCAGGGGCTAGCTAATGAAAAACTGTTTTTT
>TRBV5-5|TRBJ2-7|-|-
CASSLVWGSYEQYF
TGTGCCAGCAGCTTGGTCTGGGGTTCCTACGAGCAGTACTTC
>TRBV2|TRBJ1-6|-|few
CASSAPLGNYASPLHF
TGTGCCAGCTCCGCACCTCTCGGAAACTATGCTTCACCCCTCCACTTT
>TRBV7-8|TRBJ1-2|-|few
CASSPQGRRFYGYTF
TGTGCCAGCAGCCCCCAGGGGCGCAGATTCTATGGCTACACCTTC
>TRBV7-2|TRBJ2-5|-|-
CASSLALPGGQETQYF
TGTGCCAGCAGCTTAGCTCTCCCGGGCGGACAAGAGACCCAGTACTTC
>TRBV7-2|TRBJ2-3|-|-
CASKPAPWDTQYF
TGTGCCAGCAAACCAGCCCCGTGGGATACGCAGTATTTT
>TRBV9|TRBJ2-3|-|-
CASSPGLRTDTQYF
TGTGCCAGCAGCCCCGGACTGAGGACAGATACGCAGTATTTT
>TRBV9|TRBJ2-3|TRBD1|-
CASSVTGQVTDTQYF
TGTGCCAGCAGCGTAACGGGACAGGTGACAGATACGCAGTATTTT
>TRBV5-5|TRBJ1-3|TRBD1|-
CASTPGWGQFSGNTIYF
TGTGCCAGCACCCCCGGATGGGGACAGTTCTCTGGAAACACCATATATTTT
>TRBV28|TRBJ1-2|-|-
CASSLTGPYGYTF
TGTGCCAGCAGTTTAACAGGGCCCTATGGCTACACCTTC
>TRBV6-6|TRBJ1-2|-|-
CASRPDNLSGGYTF
TGTGCCAGCAGACCGGACAACCTCTCGGGTGGCTACACCTTC
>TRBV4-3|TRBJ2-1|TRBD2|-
CASSQDLGLAGGYEQFF
TGCGCCAGCAGCCAAGATCTCGGGCTAGCGGGGGGCTATGAGCAGTTCTTC
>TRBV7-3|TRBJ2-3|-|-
CASSPSGLSTDTQYF
TGTGCCAGCAGCCCCTCGGGACTGAGCACAGATACGCAGTATTTT
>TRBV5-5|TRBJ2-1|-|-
CASSLTDEQFF
TGTGCCAGCAGCTTGACCGATGAGCAGTTCTTC
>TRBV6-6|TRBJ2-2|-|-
CASSFSQQGHSGELFF
TGTGCCAGCAGTTTTTCCCAACAGGGTCATTCCGGGGAGCTGTTTTTT